The following is a T cell receptor beta chain sequence with its context. Its antigen is not identified. CDR1 is MNHEY, CDR2 SVGAGI, per germline. Trimming left V 10 bases short and J 0 bases short, with 13 bases between. The CDR3 extends over 15 amino acids. The entry originates in a study of T cell responses to AZD1222 COVID-19 vaccine. Turning to the study itself: Some second doses came at about 4 weeks and others at about 12 weeks; these were pooled. Study-level results: Most donors were white British and more were female, and clonal diversity was possibly underestimated. The study found Spike-specific TCR breadth and depth rose after two AZD1222 doses. A reported finding is that nearly half of spike-specific TCRs target unmutated variant regions.

Generated by immunoSEQ multiplex PCR, the TCRdb table keeps only in-frame clones and is missing some. The sample includes 150,000 to 200,000 clones, about 89% of them seen just once. The chain carries TRBV6-5 and TRBJ2-6, with D perhaps TRBD1 (5 bases). The source of this sequence is an adult in good health. The specimen comprised peripheral blood, sampled on day 0 of AZD1222 vaccination. DNA for the CDR3: TGTGCCACCAGAGTAAGGGGCTCTGGGGCCAACGTCCTGACTTTC. This translates into CATRVRGSGANVLTF.